The 14 T cell receptor beta chains listed next were all sequenced from one sample in a study. TCRdb called the RT-PCR reads again in MiXCR, with one record for every CDR3 protein. The sample consists of about 680,000 distinct CDR3 sequences, 13% to 15% of them appearing once. Sequencing was performed on memory CD4+ T cells from blood. These receptor sequences come from a female donor in good health, serving as a healthy control.

The chain recombines TRBV9 with TRBJ2-6; 7 positions agree with TRBD2. Germline V gene sequence: CDR1 SGDLS, CDR2 YYNGEE. The junction had 1 base not matched to a gene; V was cut back by 7 bases and J by 0 bases. This CDR3 is built from 14 residues. The CDR3, as DNA: TGTGCCAGCCGGGACTACTCTGGGGCCAACGTCCTGACTTTC. Its protein is CASRDYSGANVLTF.

This clonotype was seen more than once but under ten times. V is TRBV20-1 and J is TRBJ2-6; weak D call: TRBD1 (6 bases). Per germline, CDR1 DFQATT and CDR2 SNEGSKA (reference sequence). With 5 bases removed from V and 0 bases from J, the gap between germline ends came to 20 bases. CDR3 length: 18 residues. The DNA of the CDR3 is TGCAGTGCTTCCCGAGATGCGGACAGCCACTCTGGGGCCAACGTCCTGACTTTC. Translating it yields CSASRDADSHSGANVLTF.

This sequence joins TRBV5-1 and TRBJ1-1; tentative D call: TRBD1 (6 bases). CDR1 SGHRS and CDR2 YFSETQ come from the germline V gene. V was trimmed by 4 bases and J by 0 bases, leaving 16 bases between them. This CDR3 spans 16 amino acids. CDR3 sequence: CASSERSRDMNTEAFF. For the CDR3, the DNA is TGCGCCAGCAGCGAAAGAAGCCGGGACATGAACACTGAAGCTTTCTTT.

This clonotype was observed a handful of times. This chain joins TRBV28 and TRBJ2-5; 12 bases map to TRBD2. Germline V gene sequence: CDR1 MDHEN, CDR2 SYDVKM. CDR3 length: 14 amino acids. The junction had 9 bases not matched to a gene; V was cut back by 6 bases and J by 10 bases. CDR3 amino acids: CASRSGGTSGYQYF. DNA for the CDR3: TGTGCCAGCAGAAGCGGCGGGACTAGCGGGTACCAGTACTTC.

This clonotype showed up just a few times. This sequence joins TRBV20-1 and TRBJ1-1; 7 positions match TRBD1. From germline, CDR1 is DFQATT and CDR2 SNEGSKA (reference sequence). The V gene end was trimmed by 3 bases and the J gene end by 0 bases; junction bases not matched to a gene: 4. This CDR3 comprises 14 residues. The chain's CDR3 is CSASRTGMNTEAFF. Here the CDR3 DNA reads TGCAGTGCTAGCCGGACAGGAATGAACACTGAAGCTTTCTTT.

This clonotype was observed a few times. CDR3 in amino acids: CAWSRQGLSGFF. In nucleotides, the CDR3 is TGTGCCTGGAGTCGACAGGGCCTAAGCGGTTTCTTT. V gene TRBV30 combines with J gene TRBJ1-1, with TRBD1 matching over 7 bases. The CDR3 runs 12 residues. Per germline, CDR1 GTSNPN and CDR2 SVGIG (reference sequence). With 2 bases clipped from V and 13 bases from J, the junction kept 10 bases outside the gene matches.

The sample holds a few counts of this clonotype. The rearrangement joins TRBV11-2 to TRBJ1-2, with D unresolved. CDR3 length equals 12 residues. Germline assignment: CDR1 SGHAT and CDR2 FQNNGV. V was cut by 0 bases and J by 3 bases, with 2 bases left in between. CDR3 in amino acids: CASSLEYYGYTF. The CDR3 DNA sequence: TGTGCCAGCAGCTTAGAATACTATGGCTACACCTTC.

The table lists this clonotype with many counts. V usage is TRBV20-1 and J usage is TRBJ1-6; D remains unclear. The CDR3 extends over 15 amino acids. Per germline, CDR1 DFQATT and CDR2 SNEGSKA (reference sequence). Trimming took 0 bases from V and 7 from J, leaving 13 bases between them. CDR3: CSARDSRTGNSPLHF. CDR3 DNA sequence: TGCAGTGCTAGAGATTCACGGACCGGGAATTCACCCCTCCACTTT.

This clonotype was recorded a few times. The chain links TRBV5-6 to TRBJ2-4; D is uncertain. The germline gives CDR1 SGHDT, CDR2 YYEEEE. V lost 2 bases, J lost 12 bases, and 12 bases lay in between. The CDR3 extends over 12 amino acids. CDR3 coding DNA: TGTGCCAGCAGCTTAGGTCCCACGGGTCAGTACTTC. Its translation: CASSLGPTGQYF.

V is TRBV12-3 or TRBV12-4 and J is TRBJ1-5; tentatively, D is TRBD1 (5 bases). The germline V and J ends were trimmed by 2 bases and 2 bases, with 10 bases remaining between them. This CDR3 has 15 residues. The CDR3 reads CASSLLIGGNQPQHF. The CDR3 bases are TGTGCCAGCAGTTTATTGATAGGGGGCAATCAGCCCCAGCATTTT.

The chain employs TRBV23-1 and TRBJ2-3, with a tentative D call TRBD2 (6 bases). TRBV23-1 is designated an ORF whose function remains uncertain. There are 19 residues in the CDR3. V lost 3 bases and J 0 bases, leaving 22 bases between the germline ends. In DNA form, the CDR3 reads TGCGCCAGCAGTCACAAGGAGACGGGGGACCTACAGAGCACAGATACGCAGTATTTT. It translates to CASSHKETGDLQSTDTQYF.

This clonotype was counted a few times. The chain is built from TRBV4-1 and TRBJ2-1, with 12 positions matching TRBD2. The CDR3 contains 17 residues. Trimming removed 3 bases from V and 2 bases from J; junction bases left unmatched: 5. Germline V gene data show CDR1 as MGHRA and CDR2 as YSYEKL. The CDR3 DNA reads as TGCGCCAGCAGCCACGGGCCTAGCGGGGGGGCCTACAATGAGCAGTTCTTC. Its protein product is CASSHGPSGGAYNEQFF.

This clonotype was counted a few times. The gene calls are TRBV5-1 and TRBJ2-3; D unresolved. The CDR3 is made up of 16 amino acids. Trimming left V 3 bases short and J 5 bases short, with 19 bases between. Germline values: CDR1 SGHRS, CDR2 YFSETQ. The CDR3 loop reads CASSSNHLGTQDTQYF. CDR3 sequence (DNA): TGCGCCAGCAGCTCGAATCACCTCGGCACCCAAGATACGCAGTATTTT.

There are a few counts of this clonotype. The chain employs TRBV29-1 and TRBJ1-2; no definite D call. Trimming removed 3 bases from V and 6 bases from J, with 11 bases in between. The CDR3 runs to 12 residues. Germline-derived CDR1 and CDR2 are SQVTM and ANQGSEA. The CDR3 here is CSVDVPGDGYTF. CDR3 bases: TGCAGCGTTGACGTTCCGGGAGATGGCTACACCTTC.